Listed here is a single TCR beta chain. Its antigen remains unknown. Germline CDR1 SGHAT, CDR2 FQNNGV. The J segment lost 8 bases and the V segment lost 5 bases, leaving 8 bases of the junction unmatched. The CDR3 runs to 14 residues. Treatment meaning: roughly ten-day PBMC culture with coronavirus spike peptide pools or control peptides (ViraFEST assay). Using peptide pools, antigen-specific T cells were expanded in ViraFEST before TCRs were sequenced. Peptide pools at about 9 ug/ml stimulated 2 million or so PBMCs per well with about 10 IU/ml IL-2. Scientists ran DNA taken from cultured CD4+ T cells through the Oncomine TCR Beta short-read assay for sequencing. Genomic DNA was isolated from CD4+ T cells that had been cultured. TCRdb passed the PCR reads through MiXCR, listing each CDR3 protein once. The data show around 20,000 distinct CDR3 sequences, around 40% seen once. This specimen comes from a study of vaccination and CD4 T cells after COVID-19. General observations from the study: The appearance of a median about 88% of reactive clones in convalescent patients occurred only post-vaccination.

This chain connects TRBV11-2 to TRBJ2-1; 8 nucleotides align to TRBD1. The sample was CD4+ T cells from blood, cultured in vitro, taken after SARS-CoV-2 vaccination. The receptor's source is a human donor who had recovered from COVID-19. DNA of the CDR3: TGTGCCAGCAGCGCCCCGCGCAGGGGGCATGAGCAGTTCTTC. This translates into CASSAPRRGHEQFF.